The T cell receptor (beta chain) under discussion was sequenced for a study of monozygotic twins with inflammatory bowel disease. TCRdb reworked the 5' RACE reads into one entry per CDR3 protein, no DNA. The data include 300,000 to 400,000 distinct CDR3 sequences; the top ten clones carry 2% to 2.5%. This CDR3 comprises 13 residues. In germline, CDR1 is SEHNR, CDR2 FQNEAQ (reference sequence). The sample taken for sequencing was blood. V and J are TRBV7-9 and TRBJ2-1; TCRdb picks TRBD1, but there is no DNA to check that call. The receptor comes from a human donor with ulcerative colitis or Crohn's disease, or a healthy co-twin of an affected twin (not recorded which). The CDR3 protein is CASSPVPWKEQFF.